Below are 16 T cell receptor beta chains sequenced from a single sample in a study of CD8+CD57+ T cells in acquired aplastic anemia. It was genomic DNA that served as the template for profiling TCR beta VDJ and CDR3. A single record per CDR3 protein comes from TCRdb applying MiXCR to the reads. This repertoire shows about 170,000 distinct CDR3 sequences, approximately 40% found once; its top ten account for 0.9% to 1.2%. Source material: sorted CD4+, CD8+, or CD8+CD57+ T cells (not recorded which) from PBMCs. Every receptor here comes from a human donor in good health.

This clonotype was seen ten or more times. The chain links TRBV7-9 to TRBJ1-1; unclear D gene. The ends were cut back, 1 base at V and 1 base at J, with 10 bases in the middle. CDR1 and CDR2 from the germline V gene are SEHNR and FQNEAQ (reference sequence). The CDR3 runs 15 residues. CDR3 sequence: CASSLVGLSNTEAFF. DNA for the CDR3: TGTGCCAGCAGCTTAGTCGGACTTTCGAACACTGAAGCTTTCTTT.

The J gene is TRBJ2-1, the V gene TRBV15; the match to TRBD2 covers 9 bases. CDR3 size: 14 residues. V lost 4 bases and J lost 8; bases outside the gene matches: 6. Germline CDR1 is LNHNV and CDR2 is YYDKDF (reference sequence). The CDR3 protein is CATSNRAGGHEQFF. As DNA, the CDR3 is TGTGCCACCAGCAACAGAGCGGGGGGCCATGAGCAGTTCTTC.

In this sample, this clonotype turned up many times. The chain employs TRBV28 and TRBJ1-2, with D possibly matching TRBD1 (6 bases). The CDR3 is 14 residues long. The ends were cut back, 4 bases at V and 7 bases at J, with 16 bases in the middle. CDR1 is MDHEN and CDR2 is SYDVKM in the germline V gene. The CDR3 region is CASSSAGVDGGYTF. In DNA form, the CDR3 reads TGTGCCAGCAGTTCTGCAGGGGTAGACGGTGGCTACACCTTC.

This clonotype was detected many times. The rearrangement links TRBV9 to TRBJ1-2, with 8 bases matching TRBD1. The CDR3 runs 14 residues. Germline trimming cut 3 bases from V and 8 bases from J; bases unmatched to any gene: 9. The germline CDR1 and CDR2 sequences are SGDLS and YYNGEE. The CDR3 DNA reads TGTGCCAGCAGCGACGGACAGGGCGCTGGGGGCTACACCTTC. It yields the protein CASSDGQGAGGYTF.

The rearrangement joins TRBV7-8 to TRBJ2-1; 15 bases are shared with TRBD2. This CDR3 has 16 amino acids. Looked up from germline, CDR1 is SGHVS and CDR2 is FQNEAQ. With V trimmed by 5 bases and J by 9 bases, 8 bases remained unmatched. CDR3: CASSIRTSGGAVEQFF. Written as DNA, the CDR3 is TGTGCCAGCAGCATACGGACTAGCGGGGGGGCCGTTGAGCAGTTCTTC.

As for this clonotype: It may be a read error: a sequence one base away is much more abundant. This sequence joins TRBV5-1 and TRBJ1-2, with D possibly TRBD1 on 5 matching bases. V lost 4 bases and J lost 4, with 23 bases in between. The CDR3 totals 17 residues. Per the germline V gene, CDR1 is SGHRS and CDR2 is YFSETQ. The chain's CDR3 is CASSPGAGFPTSYGYTF. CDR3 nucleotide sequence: TGCGCCAGCAGCCCCGGGGCAGGGTTCCCAACGAGCTATGGCTACACCTTC.

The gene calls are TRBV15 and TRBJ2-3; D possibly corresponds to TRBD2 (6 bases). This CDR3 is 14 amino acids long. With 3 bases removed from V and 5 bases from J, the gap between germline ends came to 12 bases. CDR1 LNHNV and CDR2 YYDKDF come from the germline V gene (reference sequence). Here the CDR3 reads CATSSGASVDTQYF. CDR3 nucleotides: TGTGCCACCAGCAGTGGGGCTAGCGTAGATACGCAGTATTTT.

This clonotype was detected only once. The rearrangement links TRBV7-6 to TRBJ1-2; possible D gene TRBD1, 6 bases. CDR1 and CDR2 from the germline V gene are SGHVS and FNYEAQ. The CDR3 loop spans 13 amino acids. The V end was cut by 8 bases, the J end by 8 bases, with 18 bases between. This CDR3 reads CASGSQGIRGYTF. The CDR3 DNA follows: TGTGCCAGCGGCAGTCAGGGGATAAGAGGCTACACCTTC. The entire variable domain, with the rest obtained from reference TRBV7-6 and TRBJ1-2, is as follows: GAGVSQSPRYKVTKRGQDVALRCDPISGHVSLYWYRQALGQGPEFLTYFNYEAQQDKSGLPNDRFSAERPEGSISTLTIQRTEQRDSAMYRCASGSQGIRGYTFGSGTRLTVV.

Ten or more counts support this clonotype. The CDR3 DNA sequence: TGTGCCAGCAGTGAAAGGAGGACCGGGGAGCTGTTTTTT. This codes for CASSERRTGELFF. The rearrangement links TRBV6-1 to TRBJ2-2, with D perhaps matching TRBD2 (5 bases). There are 13 residues in the CDR3. V gave up 2 bases and J gave up 5 bases, with 6 bases separating them. CDR1 and CDR2 (germline): MNHNS, SASEGT.

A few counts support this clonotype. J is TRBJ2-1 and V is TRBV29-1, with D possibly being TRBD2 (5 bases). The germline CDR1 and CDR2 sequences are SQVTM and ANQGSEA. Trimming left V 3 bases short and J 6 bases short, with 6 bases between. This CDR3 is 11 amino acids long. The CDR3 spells CSVDGSNEQFF. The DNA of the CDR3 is TGCAGCGTTGATGGGAGCAATGAGCAGTTCTTC.

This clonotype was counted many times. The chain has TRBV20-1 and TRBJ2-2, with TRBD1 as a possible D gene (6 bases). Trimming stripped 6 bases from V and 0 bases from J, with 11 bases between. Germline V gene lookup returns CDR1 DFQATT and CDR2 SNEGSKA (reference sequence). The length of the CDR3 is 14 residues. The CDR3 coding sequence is TGCAGTGCCCCGGGACACTCGAACACCGGGGAGCTGTTTTTT. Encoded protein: CSAPGHSNTGELFF.

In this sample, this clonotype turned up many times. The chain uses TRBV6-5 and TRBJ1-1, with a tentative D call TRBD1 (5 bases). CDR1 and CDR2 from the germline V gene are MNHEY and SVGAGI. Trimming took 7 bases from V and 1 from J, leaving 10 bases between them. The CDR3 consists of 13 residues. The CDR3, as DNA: TGTGCCAGCATTCTTACAGGGAACACTGAAGCTTTCTTT. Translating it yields CASILTGNTEAFF.

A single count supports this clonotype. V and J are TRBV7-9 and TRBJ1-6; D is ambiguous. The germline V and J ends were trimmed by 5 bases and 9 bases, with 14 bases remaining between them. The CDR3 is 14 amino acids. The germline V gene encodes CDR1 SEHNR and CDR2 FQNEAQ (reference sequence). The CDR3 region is CASSLGPQGSPLHF. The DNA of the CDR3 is TGTGCCAGCAGCCTCGGCCCTCAAGGTTCACCCCTCCACTTT.

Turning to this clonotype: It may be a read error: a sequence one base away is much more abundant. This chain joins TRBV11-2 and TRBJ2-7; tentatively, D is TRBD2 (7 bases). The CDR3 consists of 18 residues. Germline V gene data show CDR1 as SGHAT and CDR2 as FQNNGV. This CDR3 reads CASSLDSNSRGAAYEQYF. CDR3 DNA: TGTGCCAGCAGCCTAGATTCCAATTCACGGGGGGCAGCGTACGAGCAGTACTTC.

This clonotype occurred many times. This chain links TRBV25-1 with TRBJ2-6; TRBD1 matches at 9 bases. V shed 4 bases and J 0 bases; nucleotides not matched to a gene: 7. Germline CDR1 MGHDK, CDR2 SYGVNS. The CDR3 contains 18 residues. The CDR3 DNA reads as TGTGCCAGCAGTGGGTGGGACAGGGTTTCCTCTGGGGCCAACGTCCTGACTTTC. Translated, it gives CASSGWDRVSSGANVLTF. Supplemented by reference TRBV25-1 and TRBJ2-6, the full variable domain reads EADIYQTPRYLVIGTGKKITLECSQTMGHDKMYWYQQDPGMELHLIHYSYGVNSTEKGDLSSESTVSRIRTEHFPLTLESARPSHTSQYLCASSGWDRVSSGANVLTFGAGSRLTVL.

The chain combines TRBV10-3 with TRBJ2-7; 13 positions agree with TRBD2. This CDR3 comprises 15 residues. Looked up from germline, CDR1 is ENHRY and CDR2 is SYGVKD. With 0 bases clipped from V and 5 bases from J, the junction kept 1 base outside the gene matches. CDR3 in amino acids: CAISESGLAGDEQYF. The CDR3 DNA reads TGTGCCATCAGTGAGTCAGGACTAGCGGGAGACGAGCAGTACTTC.